This record concerns one T cell receptor (beta chain) sequence. Its antigen remains unknown. These data originate in a study of T cell responses to AZD1222 COVID-19 vaccine. Study at large: Pooling was applied to second doses at about 4 or about 12 weeks.

Assay used: immunoSEQ multiplex PCR; TCRdb lists only in-frame clones, some missing. The sample includes over 100,000 clones, about 89% of them seen just once. This CDR3 is 13 amino acids long. The ends were cut back, 4 bases at V and 4 bases at J, with 11 bases in the middle. Germline CDR1 and CDR2: SGHDT and YYEEEE. Overall study results and limits: Within unmutated variant regions lay the reported targets of nearly half of spike-specific TCRs. Following two doses of AZD1222, Spike-specific TCR breadth and depth rose. Vaccine-related CD4 TCRs covered spike, predominating at 160-218 and 743-854.

The chain carries TRBV5-6 and TRBJ1-1; D is unclear. The source was peripheral blood, collected on day 0 of AZD1222 vaccination. This receptor was taken from an adult in good health. The chain's CDR3 is CASSEALATEAFF. The CDR3 DNA follows: TGTGCCAGCAGCGAGGCCTTGGCCACTGAAGCTTTCTTT.